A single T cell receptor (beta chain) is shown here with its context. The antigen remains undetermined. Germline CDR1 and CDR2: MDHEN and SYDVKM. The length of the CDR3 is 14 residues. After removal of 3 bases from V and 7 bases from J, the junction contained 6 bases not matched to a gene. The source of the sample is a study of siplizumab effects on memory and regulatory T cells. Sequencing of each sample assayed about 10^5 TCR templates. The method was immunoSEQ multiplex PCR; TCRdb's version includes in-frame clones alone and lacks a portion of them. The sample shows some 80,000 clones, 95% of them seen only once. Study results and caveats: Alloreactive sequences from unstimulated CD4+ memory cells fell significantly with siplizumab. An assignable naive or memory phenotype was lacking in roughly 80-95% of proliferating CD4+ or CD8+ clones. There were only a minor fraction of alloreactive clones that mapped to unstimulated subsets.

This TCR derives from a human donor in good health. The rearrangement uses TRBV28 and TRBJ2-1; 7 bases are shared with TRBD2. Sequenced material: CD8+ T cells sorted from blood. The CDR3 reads CASSFGHGGNEQFF. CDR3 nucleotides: TGTGCCAGCAGTTTTGGACACGGGGGGAATGAGCAGTTCTTC.